The 14 T cell receptor beta chains below come from one sample, sequenced in a study of regulatory T cells in long-lasting Graves disease. Documented time point: newly diagnosed GD, antithyroid drugs for less than 3 months. RNA isolated from PBMCs was used to make the TCR library. Combining iRepertoire HTBI primers with Arm-PCR of CDR3 regions, the authors built TCR beta libraries. Via MiXCR, TCRdb re-called the multiplex PCR reads, giving one row per CDR3 protein. The sample contains around 450,000 distinct CDR3 sequences, 15% of which appear only once. The sample was also reused in another study, on T cells in Graves' hyperthyroidism and ophthalmopathy.

The specimen was peripheral blood mononuclear cells (PBMCs), collected at new diagnosis, from a patient treated with antithyroid drugs. The receptors come from a woman aged 25 to 39 with Graves disease.

About this clonotype itself: Only one base separates this from a far larger clonotype, so it likely reflects a read error. The V gene is TRBV7-8, the J gene TRBJ2-7, with D unresolved. The germline CDR1 and CDR2 sequences are SGHVS and FQNEAQ. The CDR3 has 18 amino acids. The V end lost 1 base, the J end lost 7 bases, and 26 bases lay between the germline ends. The CDR3 nucleotides read TGTGCCAGCAGCTTAGAATCCTTAGCTGGAAGTTCCTACAATGAGCAGTACTTC. This gives the protein CASSLESLAGSSYNEQYF.

The chain uses TRBV10-3 and TRBJ2-1; 11 bases line up with TRBD2. CDR1 and CDR2 (germline): ENHRY, SYGVKD. The V segment lost 4 bases and the J segment 5 bases; nucleotides outside the gene matches: 1. The CDR3 totals 14 residues. The CDR3 sequence: CAISGLAGNNEQFF. CDR3 DNA: TGTGCCATCAGTGGACTAGCGGGAAACAATGAGCAGTTCTTC.

This clonotype was counted a few times. The genes are TRBV18 and TRBJ1-1, with unresolved D. Trimming took 6 bases from V and 5 from J, leaving 16 bases between them. The CDR3 is 14 residues long. Germline V gene lookup returns CDR1 KGHSH and CDR2 LQKENI. The CDR3 reads CASSSGSIKTEAFF. The CDR3 coding sequence is TGTGCCAGCTCCTCCGGTTCAATAAAGACTGAAGCTTTCTTT.

Many counts were recorded for this clonotype. This chain links TRBV15 with TRBJ1-5; TRBD1 is a possible D gene (6 bases). The CDR3 runs to 17 residues. Trimming pared 0 bases from V and 7 bases from J, leaving 19 bases between. From germline, CDR1 is LNHNV and CDR2 YYDKDF (reference sequence). CDR3 amino acids: CATSRDWRTASWQPQHF. The CDR3 bases are TGTGCCACCAGCAGAGATTGGCGGACAGCCTCATGGCAGCCCCAGCATTTT.

This clonotype was counted ten times or more. This rearrangement joins TRBV25-1 to TRBJ2-1; 12 bases are a match to TRBD2. This CDR3 has 19 residues. V gave up 2 bases and J gave up 8 bases; unmatched junction bases: 16. CDR1 is MGHDK, CDR2 SYGVNS, per germline. DNA for the CDR3: TGTGCCAGCAGTGAACCGAAACCTCTAGCGGGAGGGCCTATAGATGAGCAGTTCTTC. Its translation is CASSEPKPLAGGPIDEQFF.

This clonotype has just a few counts. The chain joins TRBV28 to TRBJ1-1, with TRBD1 identical over 8 bases. V gave up 7 bases and J gave up 2 bases; unmatched junction bases: 18. Germline V gene data show CDR1 as MDHEN and CDR2 as SYDVKM. This CDR3 is built from 18 residues. The DNA for the CDR3 is TGTGCCAGCATTCAATACAGGGGGGGGGGTAGGAAAAACACTGAAGCTTTCTTT. The encoded protein is CASIQYRGGGRKNTEAFF.

This clonotype came up many times. The CDR3 region is CASSLAGDGNTIYF. The CDR3 coding sequence is TGTGCCAGCAGCTTAGCAGGGGACGGAAACACCATATATTTT. This chain connects TRBV11-2 to TRBJ1-3, with a possible D match to TRBD1 (6 bases). The germline V gene encodes CDR1 SGHAT and CDR2 FQNNGV. Between the trimmed V and J ends, which lost 1 base and 4 bases, there was a span of 8 bases. This CDR3 is built from 14 residues.

There are many counts of this clonotype. The CDR3 DNA sequence: TGTGCCAGCAGTCCAAGCGGACAGAGCAATCAGCCCCAGCATTTT. Translating it yields CASSPSGQSNQPQHF. The rearrangement links TRBV6-2 or TRBV6-3 to TRBJ1-5, with D possibly TRBD1 on 6 matching bases. With 5 bases removed from V and 1 base from J, the gap between germline ends came to 12 bases. From germline, CDR1 is MNHEY and CDR2 SVGEGT. The CDR3 has 15 residues.

This clonotype was observed at least ten times. V and J are TRBV27 and TRBJ1-1; D not certain. The V gene lost 3 bases and the J gene lost 1 base, with 9 bases spanning the gap. CDR3 length: 14 residues. CDR1 MNHEY and CDR2 SMNVEV come from the germline V gene (reference sequence). The CDR3 nucleotides are TGTGCCAGCAGTTTGCGGACGTCGAACACTGAAGCTTTCTTT. Its translation: CASSLRTSNTEAFF.

On this clonotype: This sequence may be a read error, since a much larger clone differs from it by one base. The chain carries TRBV11-1 and TRBJ2-1; D gene unclear. CDR3 length equals 15 residues. The germline V gene encodes CDR1 SGHAT and CDR2 FQDESV (reference sequence). The CDR3 coding sequence is TGTGCCAGCAGCTTTCAAGATTGGGGTGGGGATGAGCAGCTCTTC. Translated, it gives CASSFQDWGGDEQLF.

The V and J genes are TRBV2 and TRBJ2-1; TRBD2 might be the D (6 bases). From germline, CDR1 is SNHLY and CDR2 FYNNEI. V lost 7 bases and J 9 bases, leaving 16 bases between the germline ends. The CDR3 loop spans 13 amino acids. The CDR3 sequence: CASIRALASEQFF. The CDR3 DNA is TGTGCCAGCATAAGAGCTCTAGCGAGTGAGCAGTTCTTC.

About this clonotype itself: This probably arose from a read error, given a far larger clone one base away. The gene calls are TRBV11-2 and TRBJ2-7; D might be TRBD2 (6 bases). The CDR3 contains 15 residues. Germline V gene sequence: CDR1 SGHAT, CDR2 FQNNGV. CDR3: CASSWPGTGGETQHF. CDR3 nucleotide sequence: TGTGCCAGCAGCTGGCCCGGGACTGGCGGCGAGACCCAGCACTTC. Full variable domain (missing parts from reference TRBV11-2 and TRBJ2-7): EAGVAQSPRYKIIEKRQSVAFWCNPISGHATLYWYQQILGQGPKLLIQFQNNGVVDDSQLPKDRFSAERLKGVDSTLKIQPAKLEDSAVYLCASSWPGTGGETQHFGPGTRLTVT.

V is TRBV19 and J is TRBJ2-7, with 11 bases that match TRBD2. Germline V CDR1 and CDR2: LNHDA, SQIVND (reference sequence). The CDR3 has 15 amino acids. V shed 2 bases, J shed 6 bases, and the junction held 6 bases outside the gene matches. CDR3 amino acids: CASSITSGSSGEQYF. The CDR3, as DNA: TGTGCCAGTAGTATAACTAGCGGGAGTTCGGGCGAGCAGTACTTC.

This clonotype has a count of ten or more. The chain carries TRBV3-1 and TRBJ2-5; 11 bases line up with TRBD2. The CDR3 covers 15 residues. The ends lost 1 base at V and 5 bases at J; junction bases unmatched: 3. In germline, CDR1 is LGHDT, CDR2 YNNKEL (reference sequence). CDR3 coding DNA: TGTGCCAGCAGCCAAGGCCCTAGCGGGAGGGAGACCCAGTACTTC. Residues: CASSQGPSGRETQYF.